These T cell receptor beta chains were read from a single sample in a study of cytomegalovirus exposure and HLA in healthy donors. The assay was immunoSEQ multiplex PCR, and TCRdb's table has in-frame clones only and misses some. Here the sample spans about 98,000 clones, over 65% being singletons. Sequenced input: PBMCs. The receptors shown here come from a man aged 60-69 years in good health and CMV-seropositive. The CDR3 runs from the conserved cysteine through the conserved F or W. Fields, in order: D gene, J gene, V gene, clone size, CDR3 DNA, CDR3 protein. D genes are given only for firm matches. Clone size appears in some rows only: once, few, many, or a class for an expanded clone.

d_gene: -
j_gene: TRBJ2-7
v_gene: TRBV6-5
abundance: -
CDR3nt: TGTGCCAGCAGTAACCCGACAGTAGGCGAGCAGTACTTC
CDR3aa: CASSNPTVGEQYF

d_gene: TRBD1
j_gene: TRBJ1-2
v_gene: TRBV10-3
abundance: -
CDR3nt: TGTGCCGCCTCAACCCCGACAGGGTCGTTCTATGGCTACACCTTC
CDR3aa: CAASTPTGSFYGYTF

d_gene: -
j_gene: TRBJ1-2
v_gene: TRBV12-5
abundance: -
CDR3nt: TGTGCTAGTGGTATACAGGGAGGGTATGGCTACACCTTC
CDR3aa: CASGIQGGYGYTF

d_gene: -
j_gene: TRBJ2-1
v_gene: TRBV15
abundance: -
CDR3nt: TGTGCCACCAGCCGGACAGCCAGCTCCTACAATGAGCAGTTCTTC
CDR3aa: CATSRTASSYNEQFF

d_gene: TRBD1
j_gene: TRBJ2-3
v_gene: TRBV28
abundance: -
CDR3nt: TGTGCCAGCATGCAGACAGGGAGCACAGATACGCAGTATTTT
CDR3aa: CASMQTGSTDTQYF

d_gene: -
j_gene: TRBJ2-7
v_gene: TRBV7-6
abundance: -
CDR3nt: TGTGCCAGCAGCCCAGACGACAGCTACGAGCAGTACTTC
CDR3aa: CASSPDDSYEQYF

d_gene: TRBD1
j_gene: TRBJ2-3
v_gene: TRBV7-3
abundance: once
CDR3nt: TGTGCCAGCAGCTTTACAGGGGCTGATACGCAGTATTTT
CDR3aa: CASSFTGADTQYF

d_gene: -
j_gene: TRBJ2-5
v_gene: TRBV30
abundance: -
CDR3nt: TGTGCCTTTTCCGGTCGGGAGACCCAGTACTTC
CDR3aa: CAFSGRETQYF

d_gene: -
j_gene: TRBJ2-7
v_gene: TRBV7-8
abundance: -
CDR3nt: TGTGCCAGCAGCTTAGCTACAGGGAAGGGCTACGAGCAGTACTTC
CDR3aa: CASSLATGKGYEQYF

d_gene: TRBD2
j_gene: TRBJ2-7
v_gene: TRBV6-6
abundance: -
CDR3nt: TGTGCCAGCAGTCCCGGGACTAGACTCTACGAGCAGTACTTC
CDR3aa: CASSPGTRLYEQYF

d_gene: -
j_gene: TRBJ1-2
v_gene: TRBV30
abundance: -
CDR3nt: TGTGCCTGGAGTAGAGAGGGTCTCTATGGCTACACCTTC
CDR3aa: CAWSREGLYGYTF

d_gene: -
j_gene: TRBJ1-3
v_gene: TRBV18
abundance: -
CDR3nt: TGTGCCAGCTCACCACCGTCCCTACGGGTTTCCTCTGGAAACACCATATATTTT
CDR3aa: CASSPPSLRVSSGNTIYF

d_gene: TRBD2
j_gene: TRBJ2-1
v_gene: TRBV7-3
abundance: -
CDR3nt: TGTGCCAGCAGCCCCTACGGGGGGACGGTAGAGCAGTTCTTC
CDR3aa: CASSPYGGTVEQFF

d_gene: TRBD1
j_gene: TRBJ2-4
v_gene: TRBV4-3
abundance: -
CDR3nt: TGCGCCAGCAGCCAAGGGACAGGACGCCAAGGGGACATTCAGTACTTC
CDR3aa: CASSQGTGRQGDIQYF

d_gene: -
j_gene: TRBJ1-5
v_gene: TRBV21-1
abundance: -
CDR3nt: TGTGCCAGCAGCCCGGCGGGGACTGATCAGCCCCAGCATTTT
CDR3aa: CASSPAGTDQPQHF

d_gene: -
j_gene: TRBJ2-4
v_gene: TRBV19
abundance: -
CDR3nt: TGTGCCAGTAGTACTCCAGGGATGTCCCGAAGCCAGTACTTC
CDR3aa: CASSTPGMSRSQYF

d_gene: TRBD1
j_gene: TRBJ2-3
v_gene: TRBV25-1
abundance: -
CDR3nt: TGTGCCAGCAGGACAGGGGGAGATACGCAGTATTTT
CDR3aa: CASRTGGDTQYF

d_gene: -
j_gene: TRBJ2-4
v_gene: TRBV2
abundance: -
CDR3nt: TGTGCCAGCAGTGAAAGGGTAGGGGGGGCGGCCAAAAACATTCAGTACTTC
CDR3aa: CASSERVGGAAKNIQYF

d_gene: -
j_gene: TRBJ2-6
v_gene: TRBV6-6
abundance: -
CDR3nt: TGTGCCAGCAGTTACACGCGCTCTGGGGCCAACGTCCTGACTTTC
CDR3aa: CASSYTRSGANVLTF

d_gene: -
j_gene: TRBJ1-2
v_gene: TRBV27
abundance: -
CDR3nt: TGTGCCAGCAGATTGTCAGGGGTGGGTGGCTACACCTTC
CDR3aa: CASRLSGVGGYTF

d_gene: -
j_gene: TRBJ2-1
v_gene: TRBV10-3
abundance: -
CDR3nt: TGTGCCATCAGTGAACCTAGCTCGGATGAGCAGTTCTTC
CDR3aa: CAISEPSSDEQFF

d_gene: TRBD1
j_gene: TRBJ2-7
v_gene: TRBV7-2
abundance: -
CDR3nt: TGTGCCAGCAGCTTAGGACAGGGCAACTACGAGCAGTACTTC
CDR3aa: CASSLGQGNYEQYF

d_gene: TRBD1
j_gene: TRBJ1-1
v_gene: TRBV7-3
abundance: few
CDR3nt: TGTGCCAGCAGCTTACGCGCCCGACAGGGGAACACTGAAGCTTTCTTT
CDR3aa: CASSLRARQGNTEAFF

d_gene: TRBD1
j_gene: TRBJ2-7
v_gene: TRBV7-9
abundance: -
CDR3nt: TGTGCCAGCAGCACGAGGACAGGCCCCCCGTACTTC
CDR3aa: CASSTRTGPPYF

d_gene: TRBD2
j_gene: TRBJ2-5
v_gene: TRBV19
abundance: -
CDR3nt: TGTGCCAGTAGTTCCGCGGCCCGACTAGCGGCCCCTGGGACCCAGTACTTC
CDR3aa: CASSSAARLAAPGTQYF

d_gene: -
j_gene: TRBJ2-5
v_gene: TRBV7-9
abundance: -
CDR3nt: TGTGCCAGCAGCTCAACCGGCAGGGTCAAAGAGACCCAGTACTTC
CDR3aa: CASSSTGRVKETQYF

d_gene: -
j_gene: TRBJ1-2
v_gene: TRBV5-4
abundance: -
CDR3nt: TGTGCCAGCAGCTTGGCCGAAGCCCTTGGTGACTATGGCTACACCTTC
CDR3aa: CASSLAEALGDYGYTF

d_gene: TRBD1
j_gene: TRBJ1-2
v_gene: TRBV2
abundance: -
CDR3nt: TGTGCCAGCAAATTACAGGGGTATGGCTACACCTTC
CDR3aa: CASKLQGYGYTF

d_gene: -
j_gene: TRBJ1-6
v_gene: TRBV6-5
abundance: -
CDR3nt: TGTGCCAGCAGCCCCGGACAAAACTATAATTCACCCCTCCACTTT
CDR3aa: CASSPGQNYNSPLHF

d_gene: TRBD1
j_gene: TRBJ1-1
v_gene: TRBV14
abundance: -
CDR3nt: TGTGCCAGCAGCCAGGTGGCAGGGGGCGCGGGGACTGAAGCTTTCTTT
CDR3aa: CASSQVAGGAGTEAFF

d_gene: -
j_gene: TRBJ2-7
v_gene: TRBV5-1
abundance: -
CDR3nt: TGCGCCAGCAGCTTGGCCCTAAGCGGACCTTACGAGCAGTACTTC
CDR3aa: CASSLALSGPYEQYF

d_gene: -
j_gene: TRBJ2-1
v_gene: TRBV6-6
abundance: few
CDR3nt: TGTGCCAGCAGTTACCCGGTTAGCTCCTACAATGAGCAGTTCTTC
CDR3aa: CASSYPVSSYNEQFF

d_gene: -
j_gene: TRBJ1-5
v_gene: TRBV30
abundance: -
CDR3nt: TGTGCCTGGAGTTTCGGGGGGCTCCTTCTTAGCAATCAGCCCCAGCATTTT
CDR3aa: CAWSFGGLLLSNQPQHF

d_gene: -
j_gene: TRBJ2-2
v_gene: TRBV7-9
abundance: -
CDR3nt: TGTGCCAGCAGCTTAGGGGGGGGCAGAACGGTTTCCTGGGAGCTGTTTTTT
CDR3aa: CASSLGGGRTVSWELFF

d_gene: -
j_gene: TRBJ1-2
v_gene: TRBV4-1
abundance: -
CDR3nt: TGCGCCAGCAGCGCCCGGTATAGTCGGGGGGCGGGGGACTATGGCTACACCTTC
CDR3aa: CASSARYSRGAGDYGYTF

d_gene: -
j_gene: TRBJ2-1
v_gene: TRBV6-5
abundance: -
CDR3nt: TGTGCCAGCAGTTCACAGGGTCAAGAAATCAATGAGCAGTTCTTC
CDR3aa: CASSSQGQEINEQFF

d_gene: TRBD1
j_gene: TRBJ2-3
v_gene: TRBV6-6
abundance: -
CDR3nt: TGTGCCAGCAGTGAGACAGGGTCACTGACAGATACGCAGTATTTT
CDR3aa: CASSETGSLTDTQYF

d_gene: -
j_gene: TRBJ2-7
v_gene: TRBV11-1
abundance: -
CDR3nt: TGTGCCAGCAGCTTAGGAGGAGGGATCTCCTACGAGCAGTACTTC
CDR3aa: CASSLGGGISYEQYF

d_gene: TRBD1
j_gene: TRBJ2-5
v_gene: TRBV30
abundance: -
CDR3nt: TGTGCCGGCACAGGGGTCCAAGAGACCCAGTACTTC
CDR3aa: CAGTGVQETQYF

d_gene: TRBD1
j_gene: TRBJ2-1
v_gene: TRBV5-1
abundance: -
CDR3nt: TGCGCCAGCAGACGAGAGGGGAACAGGGGTTCCAATGAGCAGTTCTTC
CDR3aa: CASRREGNRGSNEQFF

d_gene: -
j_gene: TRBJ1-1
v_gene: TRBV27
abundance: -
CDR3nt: TGTGCCAGCAGTTTATCCCTCGGATCGAGAGGTGAAGCTTTCTTT
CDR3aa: CASSLSLGSRGEAFF